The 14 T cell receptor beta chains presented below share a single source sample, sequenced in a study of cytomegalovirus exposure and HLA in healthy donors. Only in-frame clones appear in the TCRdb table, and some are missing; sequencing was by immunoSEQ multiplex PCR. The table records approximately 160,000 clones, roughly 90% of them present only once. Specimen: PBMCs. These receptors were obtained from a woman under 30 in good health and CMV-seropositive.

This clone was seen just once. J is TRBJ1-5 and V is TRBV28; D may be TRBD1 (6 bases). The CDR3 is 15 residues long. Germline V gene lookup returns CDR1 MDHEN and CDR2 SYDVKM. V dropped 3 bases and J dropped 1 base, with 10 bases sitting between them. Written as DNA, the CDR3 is TGTGCCAGCAGTTTTCCTACAGGGAGCAATCAGCCCCAGCATTTT. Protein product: CASSFPTGSNQPQHF. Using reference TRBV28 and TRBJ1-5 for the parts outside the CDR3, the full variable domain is DVKVTQSSRYLVKRTGEKVFLECVQDMDHENMFWYRQDPGLGLRLIYFSYDVKMKEKGDIPEGYSVSREKKERFSLILESASTNQTSMYLCASSFPTGSNQPQHFGDGTRLSIL.

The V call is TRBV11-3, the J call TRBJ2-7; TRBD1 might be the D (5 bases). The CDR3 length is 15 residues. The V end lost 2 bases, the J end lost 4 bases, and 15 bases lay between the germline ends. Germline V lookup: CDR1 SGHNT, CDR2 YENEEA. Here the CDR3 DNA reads TGTGCCAGCAGCTTAATCGCTGGGGCGGCGTACGAGCAGTACTTC. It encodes CASSLIAGAAYEQYF.

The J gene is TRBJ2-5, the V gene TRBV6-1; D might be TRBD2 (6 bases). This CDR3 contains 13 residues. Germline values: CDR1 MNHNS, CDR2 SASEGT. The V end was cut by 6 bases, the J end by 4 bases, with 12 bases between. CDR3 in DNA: TGTGCCAGCAGCCGTGGGGGAGGAGAGACCCAGTACTTC. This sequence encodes CASSRGGGETQYF.

The CDR3 protein is CAWRGFGRPKDTQYF. In nucleotides, the CDR3 is TGTGCCTGGAGAGGCTTTGGGAGGCCTAAGGATACGCAGTATTTT. The chain links TRBV30 to TRBJ2-3; TRBD2 is a possible D gene (6 bases). This CDR3 has 15 amino acids. V lost 3 bases and J 6 bases, leaving 19 bases between the germline ends. From germline, CDR1 is GTSNPN and CDR2 SVGIG (reference sequence).

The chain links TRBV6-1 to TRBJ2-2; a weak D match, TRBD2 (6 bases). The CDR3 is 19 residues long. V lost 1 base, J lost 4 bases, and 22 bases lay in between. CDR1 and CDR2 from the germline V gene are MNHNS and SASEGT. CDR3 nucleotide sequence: TGTGCCAGCAGTGAAGGGGGCTACCCGCGGGAAGCGGGCACCGGGGAGCTGTTTTTT. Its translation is CASSEGGYPREAGTGELFF.

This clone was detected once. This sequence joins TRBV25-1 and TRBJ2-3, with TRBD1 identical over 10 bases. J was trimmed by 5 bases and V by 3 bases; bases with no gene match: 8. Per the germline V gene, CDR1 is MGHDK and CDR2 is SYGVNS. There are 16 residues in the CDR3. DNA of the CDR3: TGTGCCAGCAGTGACCAGCCGGGACAGGGGTTAGATACGCAGTATTTT. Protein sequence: CASSDQPGQGLDTQYF.

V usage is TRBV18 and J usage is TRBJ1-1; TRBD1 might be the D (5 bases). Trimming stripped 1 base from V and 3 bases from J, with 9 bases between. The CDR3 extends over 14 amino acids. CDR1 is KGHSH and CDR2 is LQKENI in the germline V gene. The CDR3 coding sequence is TGTGCCAGCTCACCACTGGACACTTACACTGAAGCTTTCTTT. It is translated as CASSPLDTYTEAFF.

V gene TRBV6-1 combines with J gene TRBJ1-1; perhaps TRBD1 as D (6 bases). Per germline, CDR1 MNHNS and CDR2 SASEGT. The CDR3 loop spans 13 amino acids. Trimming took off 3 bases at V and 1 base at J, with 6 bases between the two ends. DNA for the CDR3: TGTGCCAGCAGTGACAGGGGGAACACTGAAGCTTTCTTT. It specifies CASSDRGNTEAFF.

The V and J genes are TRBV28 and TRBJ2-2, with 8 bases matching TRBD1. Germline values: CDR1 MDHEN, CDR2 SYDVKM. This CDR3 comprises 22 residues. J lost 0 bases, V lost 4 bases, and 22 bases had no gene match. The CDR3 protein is CASSSYIRQGRLFESNTGELFF. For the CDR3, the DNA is TGTGCCAGCAGTTCATACATTCGACAGGGGCGCCTGTTCGAGTCGAACACCGGGGAGCTGTTTTTT. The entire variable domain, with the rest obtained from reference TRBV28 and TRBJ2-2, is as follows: DVKVTQSSRYLVKRTGEKVFLECVQDMDHENMFWYRQDPGLGLRLIYFSYDVKMKEKGDIPEGYSVSREKKERFSLILESASTNQTSMYLCASSSYIRQGRLFESNTGELFFGEGSRLTVL.

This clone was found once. CDR3 coding DNA: TGCAGCATCGGGAGCGCCTACGAGCAGTACTTC. It codes for CSIGSAYEQYF. The chain combines TRBV29-1 with TRBJ2-7, with D maybe TRBD2 (6 bases). CDR1 and CDR2 from the germline V gene are SQVTM and ANQGSEA. The CDR3 runs 11 residues. The V and J ends lost 8 bases and 2 bases respectively, with 10 bases between them.

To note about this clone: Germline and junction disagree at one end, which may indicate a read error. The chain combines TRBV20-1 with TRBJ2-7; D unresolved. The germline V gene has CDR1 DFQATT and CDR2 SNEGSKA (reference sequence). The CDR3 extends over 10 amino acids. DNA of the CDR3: TGCAGTATTAACTCCGACGAGCAGTACTTC. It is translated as CSINSDEQYF.

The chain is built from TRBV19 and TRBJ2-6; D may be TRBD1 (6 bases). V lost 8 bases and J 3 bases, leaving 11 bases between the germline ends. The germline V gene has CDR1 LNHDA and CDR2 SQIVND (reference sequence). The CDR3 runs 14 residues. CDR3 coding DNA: TGTGCCAGTGGGGACATGGTTGGGGCCAACGTCCTGACTTTC. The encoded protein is CASGDMVGANVLTF.

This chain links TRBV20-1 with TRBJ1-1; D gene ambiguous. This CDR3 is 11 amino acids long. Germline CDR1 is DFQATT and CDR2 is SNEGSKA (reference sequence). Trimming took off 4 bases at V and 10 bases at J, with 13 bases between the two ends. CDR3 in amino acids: CSATDREGAFF. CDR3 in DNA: TGCAGTGCTACGGATCGGGAGGGAGCTTTCTTT.

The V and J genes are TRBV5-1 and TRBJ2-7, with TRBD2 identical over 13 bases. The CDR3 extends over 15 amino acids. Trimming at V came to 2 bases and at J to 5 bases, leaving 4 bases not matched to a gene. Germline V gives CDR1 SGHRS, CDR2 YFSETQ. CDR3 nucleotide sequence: TGCGCCAGCAGCTTACTAGCGGGAGGGGGGAACGAGCAGTACTTC. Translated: CASSLLAGGGNEQYF.